A selection of T cell receptor beta chains follows, all from one sample in a study of blood T cell repertoires in COVID-19. Repertoires were generated with immunoSEQ multiplex PCR, while TCRdb's copy carries only in-frame clones and drops some. The sample carries hundreds of thousands of clones, around nine tenths recorded once. Sequenced sample: peripheral blood. The receptors derive from a man aged 65-85 years with acute or convalescent COVID-19. The CDR3 runs from the conserved cysteine through the conserved F or W. A D gene is named only where the DNA matches it firmly. The listing skips clone size in some rows; elsewhere it reads once, few, many or a size class.

CDR3 DNA | CDR3 protein | D gene | J gene | V gene | clone size
TGTGCCAGCAGTTTAGGAGGGAGGTACGGGGAGCAGTACTTC | CASSLGGRYGEQYF | NA | TRBJ2-7 | TRBV28 | NA
TGTGCCTGGAGTGTACGGGGCAATGAGCAGTTCTTC | CAWSVRGNEQFF | NA | TRBJ2-1 | TRBV30 | NA
TGTGCCAGCAGCCGCACCCTAGCGGGGGGAGATGAGACCCAGTACTTC | CASSRTLAGGDETQYF | TRBD2 | TRBJ2-5 | TRBV11-2 | NA
TGTGCCAGCAGTTACTCGGCGGCAAATCAGCCCCAGCATTTT | CASSYSAANQPQHF | NA | TRBJ1-5 | TRBV6-5 | NA
TGTGCCAGCAGCTTGGACAGCATGAACACTGAAGCTTTCTTT | CASSLDSMNTEAFF | NA | TRBJ1-1 | TRBV7-9 | few
TGTGCCAGCAGCCCCGAGAATTCACCCCTCCACTTT | CASSPENSPLHF | NA | TRBJ1-6 | TRBV7-9 | NA
TGTGCCAGCTCACGAACGTATCCAGCGGGCCAGCAGTTCTTC | CASSRTYPAGQQFF | NA | TRBJ2-1 | TRBV18 | NA
TGTGCCAGCAGCCGGACAGGGAGTACCTTATATCATTCACCCCTCCACTTT | CASSRTGSTLYHSPLHF | TRBD1 | TRBJ1-6 | TRBV3-1/TRBV3-2 | NA
TGTGCCAGCAGCCCCCGGACTAGCCCCTACGAGCAGTACTTC | CASSPRTSPYEQYF | TRBD2 | TRBJ2-7 | TRBV7-9 | NA
TGTGCCAGCAGCTCACGAGGCAGCATGGCCACTGAAGCTTTCTTT | CASSSRGSMATEAFF | NA | TRBJ1-1 | TRBV7-9 | few
TGCGCCAGCAGCTTGAAGGCGGGGTCACCCAACACCGGGGAGCTGTTTTTT | CASSLKAGSPNTGELFF | NA | TRBJ2-2 | TRBV5-1 | NA
TGTGCCAGCAGCTTGGACCCAGGGAGGGATGGAAACACCATATATTTT | CASSLDPGRDGNTIYF | NA | TRBJ1-3 | TRBV5-4 | NA
TGTGCCACCAGTGATTTGCGGACAGGGGGTCAGCCCCAGCATTTT | CATSDLRTGGQPQHF | TRBD1 | TRBJ1-5 | TRBV24-1 | NA
TGTGCCAGCAGTCTCCGCCCCGGACTAGCGGGAGAGGTAGACACCGGGGAGCTGTTTTTT | CASSLRPGLAGEVDTGELFF | TRBD2 | TRBJ2-2 | TRBV27 | NA
TGTGCTAGTGCCCCCATTCTGTTATGGGAGCCGGGGGGAGATACGCAGTATTTT | CASAPILLWEPGGDTQYF | TRBD2 | TRBJ2-3 | TRBV12-5 | NA
TGTGCCAGCAGCCCGACTAGGGCCATGAACACTGAAGCTTTCTTT | CASSPTRAMNTEAFF | NA | TRBJ1-1 | TRBV7-8 | NA
TGTGCCAGCAGTTTATCTGGGCTAGCGGGAGGGTCTTTGGATACGCAGTATTTT | CASSLSGLAGGSLDTQYF | TRBD2 | TRBJ2-3 | TRBV27 | NA
TGTGCCAGCTTTACTAGCGGGAGATCCACCGGGGAGCTGTTTTTT | CASFTSGRSTGELFF | TRBD2 | TRBJ2-2 | TRBV6-1 | NA
TGTGCCAGCAGTTCTCCAGGGGATACGGTGCGTGGCTACACCTTC | CASSSPGDTVRGYTF | NA | TRBJ1-2 | TRBV6-2/TRBV6-3 | few
TGTGCCTGGAGCTCCGGGACAAGTAATCAGCCCCAGCATTTT | CAWSSGTSNQPQHF | NA | TRBJ1-5 | TRBV30 | NA
TGTGCCTGGAGTGCGGACTATCGGAGGACAGATACGCAGTATTTT | CAWSADYRRTDTQYF | NA | TRBJ2-3 | TRBV30 | NA
TGCAGCGTGTCTTTAACTAGCGGGAGGGGGTACACAGATACGCAGTATTTT | CSVSLTSGRGYTDTQYF | TRBD2 | TRBJ2-3 | TRBV29-1 | NA